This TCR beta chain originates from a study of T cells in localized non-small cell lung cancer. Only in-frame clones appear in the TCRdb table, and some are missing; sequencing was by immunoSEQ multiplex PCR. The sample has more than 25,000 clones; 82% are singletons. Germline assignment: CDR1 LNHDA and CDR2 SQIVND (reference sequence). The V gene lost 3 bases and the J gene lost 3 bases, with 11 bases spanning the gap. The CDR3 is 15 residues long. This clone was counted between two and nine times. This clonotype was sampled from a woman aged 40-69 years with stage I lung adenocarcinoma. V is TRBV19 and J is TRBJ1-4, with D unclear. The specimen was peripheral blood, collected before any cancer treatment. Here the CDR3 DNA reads TGTGCCAGTAGTATTATGGGGTTGGCTAATGAAAAACTGTTTTTT. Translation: CASSIMGLANEKLFF.